These 27 T cell receptor beta chains were sequenced from one sample in a study of CD8+ T cells in alopecia areata (dated by TCRdb to 2016 to 2018). Receptors were amplified or captured by the immunoSEQ multiplex PCR assay. To provide template for TCR sequencing, every sample had RNA extracted and reverse transcribed into cDNA. Entries here come from immuneACCESS through TCRdb and include only in-frame sequences with V and J called. Some clones fail to appear in such tables; in the studies checked, an unresolved V gene covers under half of the shortfall, and the cause of the remainder is unknown. The sample data list 90,000 to 120,000 clones, and about four fifths of these were observed just once. The ten top clones hold roughly a quarter of the sample. In the paper's terms, the time point label means: 24 weeks on oral tofacitinib. The treatment or condition label here, explained by the study, means: oral pan-JAK inhibitor, 5-10 mg twice daily.

Sequences were derived from CD8+ T cells sorted from blood, sampled at week 24, from a patient treated with tofacitinib. These receptors were taken from a human donor with alopecia areata.

The chain carries TRBV5-4 and TRBJ2-5; 7 positions agree with TRBD2. V lost 2 bases, J lost 2 bases, and 6 bases stayed unmatched. This CDR3 spans 15 amino acids. The germline V gene encodes CDR1 SGHNT and CDR2 YYREEE (reference sequence). In nucleotides, the CDR3 is TGTGCCAGCAGCTTTATAGCGGGTACTCAAGAGACCCAGTACTTC. Translated, it gives CASSFIAGTQETQYF.

The chain recombines TRBV7-2 with TRBJ2-1, with 7 bases fitting TRBD2. CDR1 and CDR2 from the germline V gene are SGHTA and FQGNSA. CDR3 size: 19 residues. V trimming: 0 bases; J trimming: 4 bases; junction bases outside the gene matches: 15. DNA of the CDR3: TGTGCCAGCAGCTTAGCGGAATCGGTCCGACTAGCAGATTACAATGAGCAGTTCTTC. Translation: CASSLAESVRLADYNEQFF.

The chain couples TRBV7-9 to TRBJ2-3; 11 nucleotides line up with TRBD1. The CDR3 covers 15 residues. The J segment lost 3 bases and the V segment lost 3 bases, leaving 2 bases of the junction unmatched. Germline V gene data show CDR1 as SEHNR and CDR2 as FQNEAQ (reference sequence). The CDR3 nucleotides are TGTGCCAGCAGCTTTCGGGACAGGGGGACAGATACGCAGTATTTT. As protein: CASSFRDRGTDTQYF.

This rearrangement joins TRBV28 to TRBJ2-2; the match to TRBD1 covers 8 bases. The germline V gene encodes CDR1 MDHEN and CDR2 SYDVKM. V lost 5 bases and J lost 4; bases outside the gene matches: 9. The CDR3 loop spans 16 amino acids. The CDR3 bases are TGTGCCAGCAGTCGCTCGGACAGGGTCAGCACCGGGGAGCTGTTTTTT. This encodes CASSRSDRVSTGELFF.

The rearrangement joins TRBV19 to TRBJ1-1, with TRBD1 matching over 10 bases. Losses at the gene ends were 5 bases for V and 7 bases for J; bases not matched to a gene: 10. Germline V gives CDR1 LNHDA, CDR2 SQIVND (reference sequence). The CDR3 totals 15 residues. The CDR3 here is CASSPWTGGTGEAFF. In DNA form, the CDR3 reads TGTGCCAGTAGTCCATGGACAGGGGGAACAGGTGAAGCTTTCTTT.

The chain couples TRBV7-2 to TRBJ2-3; the match to TRBD2 covers 12 bases. CDR1 is SGHTA and CDR2 is FQGNSA in the germline V gene. This CDR3 spans 18 amino acids. After removal of 2 bases from V and 1 base from J, the junction contained 7 bases not matched to a gene. The CDR3 DNA reads as TGTGCCAGCAGCTTACTACTAGCGGGGGGAATTGGCACAGATACGCAGTATTTT. Its protein is CASSLLLAGGIGTDTQYF.

This sequence joins TRBV7-9 and TRBJ2-1, with 13 nucleotides matching TRBD2. The CDR3 loop spans 19 amino acids. The germline CDR1 and CDR2 sequences are SEHNR and FQNEAQ (reference sequence). The ends lost 7 bases at V and 0 bases at J; junction bases unmatched: 12. Written as DNA, the CDR3 is TGTGCCAGCACAACAGGACTAGCGGGGGTTTCGACCTCCTACAATGAGCAGTTCTTC. This encodes CASTTGLAGVSTSYNEQFF.

The chain links TRBV7-9 to TRBJ2-7; D is perhaps TRBD1 (6 bases). The V gene's germline CDR1 is SEHNR and CDR2 FQNEAQ (reference sequence). V dropped 5 bases and J dropped 4 bases, with 9 bases sitting between them. The length of the CDR3 is 12 residues. CDR3 region: CASSPGQYEQYF. The CDR3 DNA sequence: TGTGCCAGCAGCCCCGGACAGTACGAGCAGTACTTC.

About this clone: Other DNA sequences in this sample translate to the same CDR3. The V and J genes are TRBV20-1 and TRBJ2-5; D is unclear. The CDR3 is 10 residues long. The V and J ends lost 3 bases and 4 bases respectively, with 3 bases between them. CDR1 and CDR2 from the germline V gene are DFQATT and SNEGSKA (reference sequence). The CDR3 loop reads CSASLETQYF. CDR3 DNA sequence: TGCAGTGCTAGTTTAGAGACCCAGTACTTC.

Concerning this clone: The junction departs from the called germline gene at one end, perhaps through a read error. V usage is TRBV7-9 and J usage is TRBJ1-1, with D hard to call. This CDR3 is built from 12 residues. Germline V gene sequence: CDR1 SEHNR, CDR2 FQNEAQ (reference sequence). The CDR3 DNA reads TGTGCCAGCAGGGATGGTAGTGCTGAAGCTTCATTT. Protein sequence: CASRDGSAEASF.

V is TRBV27 and J is TRBJ2-1, with D perhaps matching TRBD1 (5 bases). Germline CDR1 reads MNHEY; CDR2 reads SMNVEV (reference sequence). This CDR3 is built from 15 residues. V lost 2 bases to trimming and J lost 7 bases, with 15 bases between them. The CDR3 region is CASSLLGQGGNEQFF. Here the CDR3 DNA reads TGTGCCAGCAGTTTACTCGGGCAGGGTGGGAATGAGCAGTTCTTC.

This clone occurred a few times. This chain connects TRBV19 to TRBJ2-2; D is unclear. The CDR3 is 13 residues long. The germline V gene has CDR1 LNHDA and CDR2 SQIVND (reference sequence). Between the trimmed V and J ends, which lost 3 bases and 5 bases, there was a span of 7 bases. The CDR3 DNA reads as TGTGCCAGTAGTATTTCTGTTACCGGGGAGCTGTTTTTT. Protein sequence: CASSISVTGELFF. Looking up the rest from reference TRBV19 and TRBJ2-2 gives the full variable domain: DGGITQSPKYLFRKEGQNVTLSCEQNLNHDAMYWYRQDPGQGLRLIYYSQIVNDFQKGDIAEGYSVSREKKESFPLTVTSAQKNPTAFYLCASSISVTGELFFGEGSRLTVL.

The chain recombines TRBV4-2 with TRBJ2-7; 10 nucleotides line up with TRBD1. With V trimmed by 4 bases and J by 4 bases, 13 bases remained unmatched. The CDR3 is made up of 17 amino acids. CDR1 and CDR2 from the germline V gene are LGHNA and YNFKEQ. The CDR3 reads CASSPKPGTGANYEQYF. The CDR3, as DNA: TGTGCCAGCAGCCCGAAACCCGGGACAGGGGCGAATTACGAGCAGTACTTC.

This clone came up a few times. The V call is TRBV7-9, the J call TRBJ2-5, with D possibly TRBD1 on 6 matching bases. The CDR3 has 15 amino acids. The V end lost 5 bases, the J end lost 2 bases, and 15 bases lay between the germline ends. In germline, CDR1 is SEHNR, CDR2 FQNEAQ (reference sequence). The CDR3: CASSKRLGQQETQYF. The CDR3 nucleotides are TGTGCCAGCAGCAAAAGACTTGGACAGCAAGAGACCCAGTACTTC.

This chain links TRBV4-1 with TRBJ2-3, with 7 bases matching TRBD2. Germline trimming cut 5 bases from V and 2 bases from J; bases unmatched to any gene: 4. This CDR3 has 14 residues. Germline assignment: CDR1 MGHRA and CDR2 YSYEKL. As DNA, the CDR3 is TGCGCCAGCAGCTCTAGCGGAGACACAGATACGCAGTATTTT. Its translation: CASSSSGDTDTQYF.

The chain recombines TRBV2 with TRBJ2-7; the D gene could be TRBD1 or TRBD2 (5 bases each). Trimming stripped 2 bases from V and 2 bases from J, with 13 bases between. This CDR3 has 15 amino acids. Germline CDR1 SNHLY, CDR2 FYNNEI. Here the CDR3 reads CASSEFVGETYEQYF. CDR3 in DNA: TGTGCCAGCAGTGAATTCGTGGGGGAGACCTACGAGCAGTACTTC.

CDR3 protein: CASSYGGIYGYTF. CDR3 sequence (DNA): TGTGCCAGCAGTTACGGCGGGATATATGGCTACACCTTC. V gene TRBV6-5 combines with J gene TRBJ1-2; D call uncertain. The CDR3 contains 13 residues. Germline CDR1 and CDR2: MNHEY and SVGAGI. Trimming pared 2 bases from V and 5 bases from J, leaving 9 bases between.

J is TRBJ2-1 and V is TRBV7-9, with 9 bases that match TRBD2. This CDR3 is built from 15 residues. CDR1 is SEHNR, CDR2 FQNEAQ, per germline (reference sequence). V was clipped by 5 bases and J by 4 bases; unmatched bases: 6. The chain's CDR3 is CASSPAGGGYNEQFF. For the CDR3, the DNA is TGTGCCAGCAGCCCAGCGGGGGGAGGGTACAATGAGCAGTTCTTC.

The rearrangement uses TRBV10-3 and TRBJ2-6, with 11 bases identical to TRBD1. The CDR3 covers 17 residues. The germline CDR1 and CDR2 sequences are ENHRY and SYGVKD. The V segment lost 5 bases and the J segment 4 bases; nucleotides outside the gene matches: 7. CDR3 protein: CAISSRDRGSGANVLTF. In DNA form, the CDR3 reads TGTGCCATCAGTAGCCGGGACAGGGGGTCAGGGGCCAACGTCCTGACTTTC.

This rearrangement joins TRBV5-1 to TRBJ1-1; D not resolved. Trimming stripped 0 bases from V and 1 base from J, with 7 bases between. Germline CDR1 is SGHRS and CDR2 is YFSETQ. The CDR3 has 14 amino acids. As DNA, the CDR3 is TGCGCCAGCAGCTTGGTGAGCGCGAACACTGAAGCTTTCTTT. As protein: CASSLVSANTEAFF.

This chain uses TRBV9 with TRBJ2-3; TRBD1 might be the D (6 bases). V lost 0 bases to trimming and J lost 2 bases, with 13 bases between them. Germline V CDR1 and CDR2: SGDLS, YYNGEE. This CDR3 contains 16 residues. The CDR3 loop is CASSVENRDNTDTQYF. The CDR3 DNA sequence: TGTGCCAGCAGCGTAGAGAACAGGGACAACACAGATACGCAGTATTTT.

The chain combines TRBV7-9 with TRBJ2-3, with 13 bases aligning to TRBD2. Germline trimming cut 5 bases from V and 3 bases from J; bases unmatched to any gene: 5. The CDR3 totals 16 residues. From germline, CDR1 is SEHNR and CDR2 FQNEAQ (reference sequence). The CDR3 nucleotides read TGTGCCAGCAGCCTAACTAGCGGGGGGGCAACAGATACGCAGTATTTT. This codes for CASSLTSGGATDTQYF.

The chain uses TRBV2 and TRBJ2-1; D uncertain. This CDR3 comprises 15 residues. Trimming stripped 4 bases from V and 0 bases from J, with 10 bases between. The germline CDR1 and CDR2 sequences are SNHLY and FYNNEI. Here the CDR3 reads CASSASSVSYNEQFF. CDR3 DNA: TGTGCCAGCAGTGCGTCTAGTGTCTCCTACAATGAGCAGTTCTTC.

The chain uses TRBV9 and TRBJ1-3; D is ambiguous. The V and J ends lost 3 bases and 0 bases respectively, with 1 base between them. CDR3 length: 12 residues. Germline assignment: CDR1 SGDLS and CDR2 YYNGEE. The CDR3: CASSDSGNTIYF. The CDR3 DNA sequence: TGTGCCAGCAGCGACTCTGGAAACACCATATATTTT.

This clone came up a few times. As DNA, the CDR3 is TGCGCCAGCAGCCATCAAGCGGGGGGGCTATCAAATGAGCAGTTCTTC. Encoded protein: CASSHQAGGLSNEQFF. This chain joins TRBV4-1 and TRBJ2-1, with TRBD2 matching over 10 bases. CDR3 size: 16 residues. CDR1 and CDR2 from the germline V gene are MGHRA and YSYEKL. The V and J ends lost 3 bases and 7 bases, in that order; junction bases with no gene match: 9.

The chain uses TRBV4-2 and TRBJ2-1; 8 nucleotides agree with TRBD2. The CDR3 totals 12 residues. In germline, CDR1 is LGHNA, CDR2 YNFKEQ. J lost 12 bases, V lost 6 bases, and 7 bases had no gene match. The CDR3 loop is CASRSEAGGQFF. The CDR3, as DNA: TGTGCCAGCAGGTCCGAGGCGGGGGGGCAGTTCTTC.

In regard to this clone: The junction departs from the called germline gene at one end, perhaps through a read error. The chain carries TRBV7-2 and TRBJ1-6; D ambiguous. Germline V lookup: CDR1 SGHTA, CDR2 FQGNSA. This CDR3 has 13 amino acids. CDR3 DNA sequence: TGTGCCAACAGCTTATGGGAGGTAGAGCCCCTCCACTTT. This codes for CANSLWEVEPLHF. Based on the CDR3 plus reference TRBV7-2 and TRBJ1-6, the full variable domain is GAGVSQSPSNKVTEKGKDVELRCDPISGHTALYWYRQSLGQGLEFLIYFQGNSAPDKSGLPSDRFSAERTGGSVSTLTIQRTQQEDSAVYLCANSLWEVEPLHFGNGTRLTVT.